This T cell receptor (beta chain) came from a study of cytomegalovirus exposure and HLA in healthy donors. Primers: 60 Vbeta forward and 13 Jbeta reverse. Clones were read by immunoSEQ multiplex PCR, and TCRdb kept only the in-frame ones, dropping some. The table includes about 170,000 clones, around 84% detected once. This clone came up a few times. Healthy bone marrow donors made up the cohort. Sample: PBMCs. This TCR was recovered from a boy aged 2-9 years in good health and CMV-seronegative.

In nucleotides, the CDR3 is TGTGCCAGCAGCCACCAGACAGGGCAAGAGACCCAGTACTTC. Amino acids: CASSHQTGQETQYF. This sequence joins TRBV7-2 and TRBJ2-5; 7 positions agree with TRBD1. The CDR3 spans 14 residues. Per germline, CDR1 SGHTA and CDR2 FQGNSA. The J segment lost 2 bases and the V segment lost 5 bases, leaving 5 bases of the junction unmatched.